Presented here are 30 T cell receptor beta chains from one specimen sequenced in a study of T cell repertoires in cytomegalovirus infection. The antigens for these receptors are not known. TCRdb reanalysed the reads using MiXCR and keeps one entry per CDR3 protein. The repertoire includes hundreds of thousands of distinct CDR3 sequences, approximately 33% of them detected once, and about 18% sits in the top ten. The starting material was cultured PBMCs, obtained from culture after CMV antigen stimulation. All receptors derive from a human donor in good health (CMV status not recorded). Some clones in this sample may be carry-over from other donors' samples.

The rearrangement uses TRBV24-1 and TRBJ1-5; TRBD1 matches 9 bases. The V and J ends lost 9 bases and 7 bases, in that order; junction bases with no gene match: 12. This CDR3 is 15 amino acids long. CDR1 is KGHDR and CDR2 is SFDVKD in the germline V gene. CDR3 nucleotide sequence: TGTGCCACCCTCCTTGAGGACAGGGGTGGACAGCCCCAGCATTTT. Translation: CATLLEDRGGQPQHF.

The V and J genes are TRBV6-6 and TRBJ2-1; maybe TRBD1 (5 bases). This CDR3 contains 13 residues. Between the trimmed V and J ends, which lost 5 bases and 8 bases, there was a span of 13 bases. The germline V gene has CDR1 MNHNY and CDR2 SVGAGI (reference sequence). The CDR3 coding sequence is TGTGCCAGCAGTCCCCAGGGTTTATATGAGCAGTTCTTC. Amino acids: CASSPQGLYEQFF.

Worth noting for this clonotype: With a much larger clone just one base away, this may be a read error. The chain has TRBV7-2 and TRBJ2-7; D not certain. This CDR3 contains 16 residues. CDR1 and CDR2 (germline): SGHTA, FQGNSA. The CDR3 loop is CAGSLDLTGQTYEQYF. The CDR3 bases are TGTGCCGGCAGCTTAGATCTGACCGGCCAGACCTACGAGCAGTACTTC.

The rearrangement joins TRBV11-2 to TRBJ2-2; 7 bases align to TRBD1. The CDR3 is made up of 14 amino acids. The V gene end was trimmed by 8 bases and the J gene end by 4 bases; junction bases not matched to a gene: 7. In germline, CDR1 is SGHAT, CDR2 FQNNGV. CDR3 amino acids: CASDPTGTTGELFF. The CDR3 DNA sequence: TGTGCCAGCGATCCGACAGGGACCACCGGGGAGCTGTTTTTT.

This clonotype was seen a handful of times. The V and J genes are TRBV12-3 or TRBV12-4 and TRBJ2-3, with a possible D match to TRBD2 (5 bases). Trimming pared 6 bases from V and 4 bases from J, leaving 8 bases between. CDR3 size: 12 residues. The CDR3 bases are TGTGCCAGCAGATCGGGGTCAGATACGCAGTATTTT. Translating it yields CASRSGSDTQYF.

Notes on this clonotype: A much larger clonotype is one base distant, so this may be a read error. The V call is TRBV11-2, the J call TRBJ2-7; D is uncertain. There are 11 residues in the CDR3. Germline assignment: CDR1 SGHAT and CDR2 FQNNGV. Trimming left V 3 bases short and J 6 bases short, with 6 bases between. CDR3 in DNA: TGTGCCAGCAGCTTCGCGAGCGAGCAGTACTTC. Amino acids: CASSFASEQYF.

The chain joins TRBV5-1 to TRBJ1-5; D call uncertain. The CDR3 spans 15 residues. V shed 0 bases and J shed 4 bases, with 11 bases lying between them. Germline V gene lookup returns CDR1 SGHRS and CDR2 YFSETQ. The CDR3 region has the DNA TGCGCCAGCAGCTTGGGGCGCCGAGGGAATCAGCCCCAGCATTTT. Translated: CASSLGRRGNQPQHF.

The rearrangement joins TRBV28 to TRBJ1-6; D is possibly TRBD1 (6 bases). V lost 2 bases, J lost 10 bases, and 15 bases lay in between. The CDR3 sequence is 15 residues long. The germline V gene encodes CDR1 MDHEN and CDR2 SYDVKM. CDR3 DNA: TGTGCCAGCAGTTTAGTTTTACAGGGTGGGTCACCCCTCCACTTT. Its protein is CASSLVLQGGSPLHF. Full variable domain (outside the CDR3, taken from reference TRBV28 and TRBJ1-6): DVKVTQSSRYLVKRTGEKVFLECVQDMDHENMFWYRQDPGLGLRLIYFSYDVKMKEKGDIPEGYSVSREKKERFSLILESASTNQTSMYLCASSLVLQGGSPLHFGNGTRLTVT.

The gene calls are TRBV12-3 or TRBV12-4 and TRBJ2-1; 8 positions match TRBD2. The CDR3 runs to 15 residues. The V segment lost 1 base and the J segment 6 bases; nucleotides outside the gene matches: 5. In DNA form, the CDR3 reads TGTGCCAGCAGTTTAGAAGCGGGAGTCGCCAATGAGCAGTTCTTC. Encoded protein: CASSLEAGVANEQFF.

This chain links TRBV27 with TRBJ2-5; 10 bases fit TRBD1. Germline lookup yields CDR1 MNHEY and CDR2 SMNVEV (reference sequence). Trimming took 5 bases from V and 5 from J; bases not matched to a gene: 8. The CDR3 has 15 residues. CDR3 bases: TGTGCCAGCAGTCCTGGACAGGGGGTCGCGGAGACCCAGTACTTC. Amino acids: CASSPGQGVAETQYF.

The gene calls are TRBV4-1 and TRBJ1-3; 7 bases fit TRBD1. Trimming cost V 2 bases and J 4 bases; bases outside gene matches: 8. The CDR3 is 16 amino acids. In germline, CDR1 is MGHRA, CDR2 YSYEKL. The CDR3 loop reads CASSQPRTGAGNTIYF. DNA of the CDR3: TGCGCCAGCAGCCAACCCCGTACAGGGGCCGGAAACACCATATATTTT.

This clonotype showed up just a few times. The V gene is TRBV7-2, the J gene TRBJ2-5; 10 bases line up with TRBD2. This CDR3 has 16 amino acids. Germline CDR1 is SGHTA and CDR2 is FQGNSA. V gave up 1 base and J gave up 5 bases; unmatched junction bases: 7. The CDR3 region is CASSLGGAGGGETQYF. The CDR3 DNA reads TGTGCCAGCAGCTTAGGAGGAGCGGGGGGGGGGGAGACCCAGTACTTC.

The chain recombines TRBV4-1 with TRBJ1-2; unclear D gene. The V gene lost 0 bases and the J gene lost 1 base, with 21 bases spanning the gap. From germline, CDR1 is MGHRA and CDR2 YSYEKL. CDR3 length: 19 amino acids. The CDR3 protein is CASSQDLLGDTSFNYGYTF. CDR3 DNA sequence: TGCGCCAGCAGCCAAGATCTTTTGGGAGACACCTCCTTTAACTATGGCTACACCTTC.

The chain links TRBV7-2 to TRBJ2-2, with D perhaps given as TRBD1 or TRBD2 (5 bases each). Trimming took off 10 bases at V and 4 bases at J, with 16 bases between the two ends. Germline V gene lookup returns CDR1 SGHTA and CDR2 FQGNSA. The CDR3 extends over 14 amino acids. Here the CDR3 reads CATQRGPLTGELFF. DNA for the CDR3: TGTGCCACCCAGAGGGGACCCCTCACCGGGGAGCTGTTTTTT.

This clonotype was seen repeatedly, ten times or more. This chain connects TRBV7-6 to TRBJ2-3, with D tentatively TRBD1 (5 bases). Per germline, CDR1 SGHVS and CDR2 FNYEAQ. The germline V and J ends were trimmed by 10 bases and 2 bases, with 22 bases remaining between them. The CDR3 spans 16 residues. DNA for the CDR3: TGTGCCACAGCTTTTGAGAGACAGAGGTTCACAGATACGCAGTATTTT. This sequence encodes CATAFERQRFTDTQYF.

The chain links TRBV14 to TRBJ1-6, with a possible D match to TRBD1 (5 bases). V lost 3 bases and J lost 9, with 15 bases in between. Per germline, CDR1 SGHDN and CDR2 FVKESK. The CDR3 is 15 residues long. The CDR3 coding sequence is TGTGCCAGCAGCCAGGTCGGGGGGTTCGGTTCACCCCTCCACTTT. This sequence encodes CASSQVGGFGSPLHF.

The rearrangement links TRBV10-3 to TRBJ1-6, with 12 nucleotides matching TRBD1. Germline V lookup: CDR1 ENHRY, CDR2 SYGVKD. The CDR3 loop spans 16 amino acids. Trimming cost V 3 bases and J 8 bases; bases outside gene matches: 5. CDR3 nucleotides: TGTGCCATCAGTGACCCGGGACAGGGGGCAGATTCACCCCTCCACTTT. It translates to CAISDPGQGADSPLHF.

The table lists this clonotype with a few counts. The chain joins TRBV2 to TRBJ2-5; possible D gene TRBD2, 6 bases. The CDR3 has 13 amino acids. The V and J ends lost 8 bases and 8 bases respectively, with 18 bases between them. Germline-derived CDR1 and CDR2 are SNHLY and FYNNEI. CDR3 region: CASGVGGEPTQYF. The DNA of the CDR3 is TGTGCCAGCGGGGTAGGCGGGGAGCCCACCCAGTACTTC.

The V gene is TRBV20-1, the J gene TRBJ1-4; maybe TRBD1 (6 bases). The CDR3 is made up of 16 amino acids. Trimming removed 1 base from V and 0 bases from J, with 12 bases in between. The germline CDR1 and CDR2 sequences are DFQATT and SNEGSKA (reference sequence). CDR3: CSARGDTATTNEKLFF. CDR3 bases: TGCAGTGCTAGAGGGGACACTGCTACAACTAATGAAAAACTGTTTTTT.

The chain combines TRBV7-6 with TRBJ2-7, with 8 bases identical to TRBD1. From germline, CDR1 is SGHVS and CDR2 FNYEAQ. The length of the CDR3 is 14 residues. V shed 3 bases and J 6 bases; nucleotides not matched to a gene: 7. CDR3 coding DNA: TGTGCCAGCAGCTTCTCGACAGGGGTGGCCGAGCAGTACTTC. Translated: CASSFSTGVAEQYF.

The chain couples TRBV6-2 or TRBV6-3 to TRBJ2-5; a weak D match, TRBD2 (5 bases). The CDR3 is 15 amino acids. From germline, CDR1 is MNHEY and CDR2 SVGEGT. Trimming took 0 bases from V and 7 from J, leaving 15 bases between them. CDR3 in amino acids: CASSYSPRRPGTQYF. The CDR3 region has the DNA TGTGCCAGCAGTTACTCACCACGGAGGCCGGGGACCCAGTACTTC.

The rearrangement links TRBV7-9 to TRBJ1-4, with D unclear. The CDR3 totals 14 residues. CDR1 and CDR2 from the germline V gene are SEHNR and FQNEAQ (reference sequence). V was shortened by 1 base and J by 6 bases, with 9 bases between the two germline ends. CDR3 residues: CASSLGAVDEKLFF. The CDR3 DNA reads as TGTGCCAGCAGCTTAGGGGCGGTGGATGAAAAACTGTTTTTT.

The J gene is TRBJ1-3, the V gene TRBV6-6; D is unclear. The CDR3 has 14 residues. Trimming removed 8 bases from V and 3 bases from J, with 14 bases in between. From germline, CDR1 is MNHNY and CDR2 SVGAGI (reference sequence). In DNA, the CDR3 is TGTGCCAGCGGGGTTCAGCCTTATGGAAACACCATATATTTT. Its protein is CASGVQPYGNTIYF.

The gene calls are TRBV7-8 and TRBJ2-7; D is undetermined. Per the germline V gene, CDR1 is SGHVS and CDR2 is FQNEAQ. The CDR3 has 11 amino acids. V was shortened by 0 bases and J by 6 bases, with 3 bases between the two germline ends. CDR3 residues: CASSLAVEQYF. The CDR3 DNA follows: TGTGCCAGCAGCTTAGCTGTCGAGCAGTACTTC.

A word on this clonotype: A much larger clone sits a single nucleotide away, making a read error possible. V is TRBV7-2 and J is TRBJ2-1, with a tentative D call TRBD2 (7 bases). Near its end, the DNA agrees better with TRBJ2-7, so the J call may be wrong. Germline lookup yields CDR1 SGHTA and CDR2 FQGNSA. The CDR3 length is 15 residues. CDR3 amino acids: CASSLRGSQGNEQYF. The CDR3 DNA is TGTGCCAGCAGCTTGCGCGGGAGCCAGGGGAATGAGCAGTACTTC.

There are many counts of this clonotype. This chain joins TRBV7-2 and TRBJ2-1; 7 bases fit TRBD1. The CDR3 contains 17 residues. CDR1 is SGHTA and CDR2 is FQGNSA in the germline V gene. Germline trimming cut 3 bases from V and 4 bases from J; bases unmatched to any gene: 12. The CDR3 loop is CASSFIRTGKIYNEQFF. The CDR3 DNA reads TGTGCCAGCAGCTTCATCCGGACAGGAAAAATTTACAATGAGCAGTTCTTC.

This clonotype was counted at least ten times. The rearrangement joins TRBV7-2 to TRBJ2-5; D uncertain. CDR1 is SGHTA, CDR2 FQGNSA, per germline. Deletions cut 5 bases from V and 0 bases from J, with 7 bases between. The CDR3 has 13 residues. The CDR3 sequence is CASSRVNQETQYF. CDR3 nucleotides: TGTGCCAGCAGCCGGGTAAACCAAGAGACCCAGTACTTC.

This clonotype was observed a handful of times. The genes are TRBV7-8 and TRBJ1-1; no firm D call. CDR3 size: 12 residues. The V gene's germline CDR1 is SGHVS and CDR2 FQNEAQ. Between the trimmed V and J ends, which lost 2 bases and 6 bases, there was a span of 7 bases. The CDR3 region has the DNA TGTGCCAGCAGCTTATCGGTCGCTGAAGCTTTCTTT. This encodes CASSLSVAEAFF. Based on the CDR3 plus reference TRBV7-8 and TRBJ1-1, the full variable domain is GAGVSQSPRYKVAKRGQDVALRCDPISGHVSLFWYQQALGQGPEFLTYFQNEAQLDKSGLPSDRFFAERPEGSVSTLKIQRTQQEDSAVYLCASSLSVAEAFFGQGTRLTVV.

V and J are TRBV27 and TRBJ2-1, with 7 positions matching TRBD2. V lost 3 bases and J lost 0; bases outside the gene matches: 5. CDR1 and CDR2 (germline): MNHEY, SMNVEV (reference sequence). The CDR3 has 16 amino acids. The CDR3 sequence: CASSFPPGGSYNEQFF. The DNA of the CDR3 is TGTGCCAGCAGTTTCCCGCCGGGGGGCTCCTACAATGAGCAGTTCTTC.

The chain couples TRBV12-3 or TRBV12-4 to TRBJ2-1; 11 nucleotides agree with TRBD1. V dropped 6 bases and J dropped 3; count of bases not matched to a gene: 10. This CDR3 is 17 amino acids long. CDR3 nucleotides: TGTGCCAGCAGGCCCGGACAGGGGGCGATTAGCTACAATGAGCAGTTCTTC. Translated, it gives CASRPGQGAISYNEQFF.